This TCR beta chain came from a study of blood T cell repertoires in COVID-19. Across the study: Spain, Italy and the United States supplied samples that represented acute and convalescent COVID-19. Nucleic acid was either cDNA or gDNA, and it came from T cells, B-cell-depleted T cells, or PBMCs.

This CDR3 contains 16 residues. The J segment lost 4 bases and the V segment lost 5 bases, leaving 12 bases of the junction unmatched. Per germline, CDR1 LNHDA and CDR2 SQIVND (reference sequence). Study processing details: It was from reference gene primer amplification that nucleated cell counts were estimated. Produced via immunoSEQ multiplex PCR; TCRdb's table is partial and in-frame only. V and J calls and clone size are given by that table; D and trimming were obtained from the DNA. The table has around 220,000 clones, approximately 78% seen once. This clonotype originated in a woman aged 80 or over with COVID-19, enrolled during active disease. The sequenced sample consisted of peripheral blood. This chain connects TRBV19 to TRBJ2-7, with 9 bases fitting TRBD1. The CDR3 here is CASSPPAGTGRYEQYF. The CDR3 nucleotides read TGTGCCAGTAGTCCCCCTGCCGGGACAGGGAGGTACGAGCAGTACTTC.